Listed below are T cell receptor beta chains from one sample, sequenced in a study of blood T cell repertoires in COVID-19. Only in-frame clones appear in the TCRdb table, and some are missing; sequencing was by immunoSEQ multiplex PCR. The sample shows about 160,000 clones, over 80% of them seen only once. Source material: PBMCs or T cells enriched from blood (not recorded which). The receptor source for this set is a woman aged 45-59 years who had recovered from COVID-19. CDR3s include the opening cysteine and the closing phenylalanine or tryptophan. D genes are given only for firm matches. A clone size is listed for some rows: how often the clone was seen (once, few, many), or a class if it is expanded.

V gene: TRBV5-1
D gene: TRBD2
clone size: few
J gene: TRBJ2-1
CDR3 DNA: TGCGCCAGCAGCCGGACTAGCGGGAGGGCCGGGGAGCAGTTCTTC
CDR3 protein: CASSRTSGRAGEQFF

V gene: TRBV11-2
D gene: TRBD2
clone size: few
J gene: TRBJ2-2
CDR3 DNA: TGTGCCAGCAGCCCCAGGGCGGGAGGGAACACCGGGGAGCTGTTTTTT
CDR3 protein: CASSPRAGGNTGELFF

V gene: TRBV10-3
D gene: NA
clone size: NA
J gene: TRBJ1-1
CDR3 DNA: TGTGCCATCAGTCAACTTCGGGGTGAAGCTTTCTTT
CDR3 protein: CAISQLRGEAFF

V gene: TRBV6-4
D gene: NA
clone size: NA
J gene: TRBJ1-2
CDR3 DNA: TGTGCCAGCAGTGACGGGGGGGCAGGGCATGGCTACACCTTC
CDR3 protein: CASSDGGAGHGYTF

V gene: TRBV7-8
D gene: NA
clone size: NA
J gene: TRBJ1-5
CDR3 DNA: TGTGCCAGCAGCTTAGGCCGGGAGGGACAGCCCCAGCATTTT
CDR3 protein: CASSLGREGQPQHF

V gene: TRBV5-8
D gene: NA
clone size: NA
J gene: TRBJ1-3
CDR3 DNA: TGTGCCAGCAGTTCCGCAGGGGATCCTGGAAACACCATATATTTT
CDR3 protein: CASSSAGDPGNTIYF

V gene: TRBV5-1
D gene: NA
clone size: NA
J gene: TRBJ1-6
CDR3 DNA: TGCGCCAGCAGCCCACGGGCACAGGGCTCTTGGAATTCACCCCTCCACTTT
CDR3 protein: CASSPRAQGSWNSPLHF

V gene: TRBV5-1
D gene: NA
clone size: NA
J gene: TRBJ1-6
CDR3 DNA: TGCGCCAGCAGCTTGAGTGGGGGGATTTATAATTCACCCCTCCACTTT
CDR3 protein: CASSLSGGIYNSPLHF

V gene: TRBV24-1
D gene: NA
clone size: NA
J gene: TRBJ1-2
CDR3 DNA: TGTGCCACCAGTGATTTCCGCCCAGGGAAGGGCTATGGCTACACCTTC
CDR3 protein: CATSDFRPGKGYGYTF

V gene: TRBV5-4
D gene: NA
clone size: NA
J gene: TRBJ2-5
CDR3 DNA: TGTGCCAGCAGCCGGGACTCCAAGGGTCCCCAGTACTTC
CDR3 protein: CASSRDSKGPQYF

V gene: TRBV28
D gene: TRBD1
clone size: NA
J gene: TRBJ1-4
CDR3 DNA: TGTGCCATCGACGACAGGGGGGGTGAAAAACTGTTTTTT
CDR3 protein: CAIDDRGGEKLFF

V gene: TRBV3-1/TRBV3-2
D gene: TRBD2
clone size: NA
J gene: TRBJ2-3
CDR3 DNA: TGTGCCAGCAGCCTCACTAGCGGGAGGCAGTATTTT
CDR3 protein: CASSLTSGRQYF

V gene: TRBV4-2
D gene: TRBD1
clone size: NA
J gene: TRBJ1-6
CDR3 DNA: TGTGCCAGCCCCGACAGGGGAAGGAGCTCCTATAATTCACCCCTCCACTTT
CDR3 protein: CASPDRGRSSYNSPLHF

V gene: TRBV6-5
D gene: NA
clone size: NA
J gene: TRBJ2-2
CDR3 DNA: TGTGCCAGCAGTTACTCGCGCGGGGAGCTGTTTTTT
CDR3 protein: CASSYSRGELFF

V gene: TRBV2
D gene: NA
clone size: NA
J gene: TRBJ2-3
CDR3 DNA: TGTGCCAGCAGTTTAAATTACTACACAGATACGCAGTATTTT
CDR3 protein: CASSLNYYTDTQYF

V gene: TRBV19
D gene: NA
clone size: few
J gene: TRBJ2-5
CDR3 DNA: TGTGCCAGTAGTGTCAACAGGGCTAGTGGGGAGACCCAGTACTTC
CDR3 protein: CASSVNRASGETQYF

V gene: TRBV7-2
D gene: TRBD2
clone size: NA
J gene: TRBJ2-1
CDR3 DNA: TGTGCCAGCAGCCCTAGCGGGAGTGCCTACAATGAGCAGTTCTTC
CDR3 protein: CASSPSGSAYNEQFF

V gene: TRBV5-1
D gene: NA
clone size: NA
J gene: TRBJ2-2
CDR3 DNA: TGCGCCAGCAGCTTCCAAGGGGCCGACACCGGGGAGCTGTTTTTT
CDR3 protein: CASSFQGADTGELFF

V gene: TRBV12-5
D gene: TRBD2
clone size: NA
J gene: TRBJ2-1
CDR3 DNA: TGTGCTAGTGGTTTGGGCCTAGCGGGGGGCGGGGATGAGCAGTTCTTC
CDR3 protein: CASGLGLAGGGDEQFF

V gene: TRBV7-9
D gene: NA
clone size: NA
J gene: TRBJ1-2
CDR3 DNA: TGTGCCAGCAGCTTAGGTGCAGGGGACTATGGCTACACCTTC
CDR3 protein: CASSLGAGDYGYTF

V gene: TRBV30
D gene: TRBD1
clone size: NA
J gene: TRBJ2-2
CDR3 DNA: TGTGCCTCACAGGGGCACTCCAGGGCCGGGGAGCTGTTTTTT
CDR3 protein: CASQGHSRAGELFF

V gene: TRBV6-5
D gene: TRBD1
clone size: NA
J gene: TRBJ1-2
CDR3 DNA: TGTGCCAGCAGTACAGGGGCCCACGGCTACACCTTC
CDR3 protein: CASSTGAHGYTF

V gene: TRBV18
D gene: TRBD2
clone size: NA
J gene: TRBJ2-1
CDR3 DNA: TGTGCCAGCTCACCACCTTCCTGGGGGCTAGCGGGCAATGAGCAGTTCTTC
CDR3 protein: CASSPPSWGLAGNEQFF

V gene: TRBV18
D gene: TRBD1
clone size: once
J gene: TRBJ2-3
CDR3 DNA: TGTGCCAGCTCACAGTCCCCCCCTAGACAGGGGGCAGATACGCAGTATTTT
CDR3 protein: CASSQSPPRQGADTQYF

V gene: TRBV5-1
D gene: TRBD1
clone size: NA
J gene: TRBJ1-1
CDR3 DNA: TGCGCCAGCAGCACGGGACAGGGGGCCGGCGTAGCTTTCTTT
CDR3 protein: CASSTGQGAGVAFF

V gene: TRBV7-2
D gene: TRBD1
clone size: few
J gene: TRBJ1-5
CDR3 DNA: TGTGCCAGCAGCTTAGCGGCAGGGGGTCGTCAGCCCCAGCATTTT
CDR3 protein: CASSLAAGGRQPQHF

V gene: TRBV9
D gene: NA
clone size: NA
J gene: TRBJ1-1
CDR3 DNA: TGTGCCACCAGCCCCCGTTGGAACACTGAAGCTTTCTTT
CDR3 protein: CATSPRWNTEAFF

V gene: TRBV20-1
D gene: NA
clone size: NA
J gene: TRBJ1-1
CDR3 DNA: TGCAGTGCCAAGAACACTGAAGCTTTCTTT
CDR3 protein: CSAKNTEAFF

V gene: TRBV28
D gene: NA
clone size: NA
J gene: TRBJ2-6
CDR3 DNA: TGTGCCAGCAGCCCAGGGGCGAGGTCCGGGGCCAACGTCCTGACTTTC
CDR3 protein: CASSPGARSGANVLTF

V gene: TRBV4-3
D gene: NA
clone size: once
J gene: TRBJ2-1
CDR3 DNA: TGCGCCAGCAGCCAAGATAGGTGGCGGGAGCAGTTCTTC
CDR3 protein: CASSQDRWREQFF

V gene: TRBV19
D gene: NA
clone size: NA
J gene: TRBJ1-1
CDR3 DNA: TGTGCCAGTACCCCTAAGACTGACCTAAACACTGAAGCTTTCTTT
CDR3 protein: CASTPKTDLNTEAFF

V gene: TRBV30
D gene: TRBD2
clone size: NA
J gene: TRBJ2-3
CDR3 DNA: TGTGCCTGGAGTCCTCGACTAGCGGGACTTACCCCGAGCACAGATACGCAGTATTTT
CDR3 protein: CAWSPRLAGLTPSTDTQYF

V gene: TRBV5-1
D gene: NA
clone size: NA
J gene: TRBJ1-1
CDR3 DNA: TGCGCCAGCAGCTCGATGGGGGCTAACACTGAAGCTTTCTTT
CDR3 protein: CASSSMGANTEAFF

V gene: TRBV2
D gene: TRBD1
clone size: NA
J gene: TRBJ1-3
CDR3 DNA: TGTGCCAGCAGTGAACAGGGGGCGAGTGGAAACACCATATATTTT
CDR3 protein: CASSEQGASGNTIYF

V gene: TRBV6-6
D gene: NA
clone size: NA
J gene: TRBJ2-3
CDR3 DNA: TGTGCCAGCAGTTACTCGTCACAGGATACGCAGTATTTT
CDR3 protein: CASSYSSQDTQYF

V gene: TRBV5-1
D gene: NA
clone size: NA
J gene: TRBJ1-1
CDR3 DNA: TGCGCCAGCAGCTCTATTGTCATGAACACTGAAGCTTTCTTT
CDR3 protein: CASSSIVMNTEAFF

V gene: TRBV30
D gene: NA
clone size: NA
J gene: TRBJ1-5
CDR3 DNA: TGTGCCTGGATGGGCAGAAATAGCAATCAGCCCCAGCATTTT
CDR3 protein: CAWMGRNSNQPQHF

V gene: TRBV30
D gene: NA
clone size: NA
J gene: TRBJ1-3
CDR3 DNA: TGTGCCTGGAGGAGAGGGTACAGCGCGAGCTCTGGAAACACCATATATTTT
CDR3 protein: CAWRRGYSASSGNTIYF

V gene: TRBV18
D gene: NA
clone size: NA
J gene: TRBJ1-6
CDR3 DNA: TGTGCCAGCACCCGGGAATTTAATTCACCCCTCCACTTT
CDR3 protein: CASTREFNSPLHF

V gene: TRBV7-2
D gene: NA
clone size: NA
J gene: TRBJ2-1
CDR3 DNA: TGTGCCAGCAGCTTATTCCCAGCGCCAACGAACAATGAGCAGTTCTTC
CDR3 protein: CASSLFPAPTNNEQFF

V gene: TRBV6-6
D gene: TRBD1
clone size: NA
J gene: TRBJ1-3
CDR3 DNA: TGTGCCAGCAGCCAGGGACAGGGGGGACACACCATATATTTT
CDR3 protein: CASSQGQGGHTIYF

V gene: TRBV6-4
D gene: NA
clone size: NA
J gene: TRBJ1-2
CDR3 DNA: TGTGCCAGCAGTGACTCGGAGAGAGGCTACACCTTC
CDR3 protein: CASSDSERGYTF

V gene: TRBV29-1
D gene: TRBD1
clone size: few
J gene: TRBJ2-2
CDR3 DNA: TGCAGCGTCAAGGACAGGGCGAACACCGGGGAGCTGTTTTTT
CDR3 protein: CSVKDRANTGELFF

V gene: TRBV12-3/TRBV12-4
D gene: NA
clone size: NA
J gene: TRBJ1-5
CDR3 DNA: TGTGCCAGCAGTTCAGGGGATAGGCAGCCCCAGCATTTT
CDR3 protein: CASSSGDRQPQHF

V gene: TRBV7-2
D gene: NA
clone size: NA
J gene: TRBJ2-2
CDR3 DNA: TGTGCCAGCAGCTCACAACTAGTTGGCACCGGGGAGCTGTTTTTT
CDR3 protein: CASSSQLVGTGELFF

V gene: TRBV30
D gene: NA
clone size: NA
J gene: TRBJ1-3
CDR3 DNA: TGTGCCTGGAGTGTACAGTCGGGAAACACCATATATTTT
CDR3 protein: CAWSVQSGNTIYF

V gene: TRBV5-6
D gene: NA
clone size: NA
J gene: TRBJ2-5
CDR3 DNA: TGTGCCAGCAGCTTGTTCGGGGAAGAGACCCAGTACTTC
CDR3 protein: CASSLFGEETQYF

V gene: TRBV5-1
D gene: TRBD1
clone size: few
J gene: TRBJ2-2
CDR3 DNA: TGCGCCAGCAGCTTGAGGGGACAGGGGAACACCGGGGAGCTGTTTTTT
CDR3 protein: CASSLRGQGNTGELFF

V gene: TRBV28
D gene: TRBD1
clone size: NA
J gene: TRBJ1-5
CDR3 DNA: TGTGCCAGCACTCTGGACAGGGCTCAGCCCCAGCATTTT
CDR3 protein: CASTLDRAQPQHF

V gene: TRBV11-3
D gene: TRBD1
clone size: NA
J gene: TRBJ1-4
CDR3 DNA: TGTGCCAGCAGCTCGAGACAGGGCGGTGAAAAACTGTTTTTT
CDR3 protein: CASSSRQGGEKLFF

V gene: TRBV28
D gene: NA
clone size: NA
J gene: TRBJ2-1
CDR3 DNA: TGTGCCAGCACCCAACCCCCCAACATTCAGTTCTTC
CDR3 protein: CASTQPPNIQFF

V gene: TRBV6-5
D gene: NA
clone size: NA
J gene: TRBJ2-4
CDR3 DNA: TGTGCCAGCAGTTCCTTAACGTCAGGGGGGAACATTCAGTACTTC
CDR3 protein: CASSSLTSGGNIQYF

V gene: TRBV5-1
D gene: TRBD1
clone size: NA
J gene: TRBJ2-1
CDR3 DNA: TGCGCCAGCAGCTTATCCAGGGGGTCCTACTCCTACAATGAGCAGTTCTTC
CDR3 protein: CASSLSRGSYSYNEQFF

V gene: TRBV5-1
D gene: NA
clone size: NA
J gene: TRBJ1-2
CDR3 DNA: TGCGCCAGCAGCTTGGAATCGGGGAACTATGGCTACACCTTC
CDR3 protein: CASSLESGNYGYTF

V gene: TRBV5-1
D gene: NA
clone size: NA
J gene: TRBJ1-1
CDR3 DNA: TGCGCCAGCAGCCTGGGGGCTAACACTGAAGCTTTCTTT
CDR3 protein: CASSLGANTEAFF

V gene: TRBV6-2/TRBV6-3
D gene: TRBD1
clone size: once
J gene: TRBJ2-6
CDR3 DNA: TGTGCCAGCAGTTCCGGGACAGGGTCTGGGGCCAACGTCCTGACTTTC
CDR3 protein: CASSSGTGSGANVLTF

V gene: TRBV4-1
D gene: NA
clone size: NA
J gene: TRBJ1-3
CDR3 DNA: TGCGCCAGCAGCCATGGGCAGCCCTCTGGAAACACCATATATTTT
CDR3 protein: CASSHGQPSGNTIYF